These 19 T cell receptor beta chains were all obtained from the same sample, sequenced in a study of tumor-infiltrating lymphocytes in primary liver carcinoma. Starting material of 400 to 600 ng total RNA yielded TCR beta cDNA via a constant-region primer. ARM-PCR, slightly modified, supplied the TCR beta libraries through three nested multiplex PCR rounds. Researchers ran the first two PCR rounds for approximately 10 cycles each with TRBV1-TRBV30 forward primers and a C-beta reverse primer. TCRdb re-analysed the multiplex PCR reads in MiXCR, keeping a single row per CDR3 protein. The sample holds a few hundred thousand distinct CDR3 sequences, roughly three fifths seen once. In addition to blood RNA drawn from unsorted whole blood, germline DNA was extracted. The sequenced material came from peripheral blood. The source is a woman in her twenties or thirties with primary liver carcinoma and hepatitis B virus infection.

This clonotype occurred a few times. The chain is built from TRBV5-8 and TRBJ2-2; D unresolved. The CDR3 runs to 15 residues. Germline V lookup: CDR1 SGHTS, CDR2 YDEGEE. The germline V and J ends were trimmed by 0 bases and 2 bases, with 8 bases remaining between them. The CDR3 coding sequence is TGTGCCAGCAGCTTGGTGCTCGGAAACACCGGGGAGCTGTTTTTT. Its translation: CASSLVLGNTGELFF.

As concerns this clonotype: The junction shows a germline mismatch at one end, possibly a read error. This chain links TRBV12-3 or TRBV12-4 with TRBJ2-2; 9 bases fit TRBD2. This CDR3 is built from 15 residues. The CDR3 loop reads CTSRSGLAFPGELFF. CDR3 in DNA: TGTACCAGCAGATCAGGACTAGCGTTTCCCGGGGAGCTGTTTTTT.

Details on this clonotype: It may be a read error: a sequence one base away is much more abundant. V is TRBV29-1 and J is TRBJ2-7, with D maybe TRBD1 (6 bases). Germline V gene lookup returns CDR1 SQVTM and CDR2 ANQGSEA. This CDR3 is 12 amino acids long. DNA of the CDR3: TGCAGCGCTGGGACATACTCCTACAAGCAGTACTTC. It yields the protein CSAGTYSYKQYF.

On this clonotype: Since no conserved phenylalanine or tryptophan closes the CDR3, a read error is the likely cause. This rearrangement joins TRBV14 to TRBJ2-7, with D perhaps matching TRBD1 or TRBD2 (5 bases each). Germline V gene data show CDR1 as SGHDN and CDR2 as FVKESK. The CDR3 is 13 residues long. V lost 3 bases and J lost 6, with 12 bases in between. The CDR3 nucleotides are TGTGCCAGCAGCCAGGGGGTCAGTACCGAGCAGTACACC. It is translated as CASSQGVSTEQYT.

Regarding this clonotype: This may come from a read error, since a much larger clone is one base off. V is TRBV4-1 and J is TRBJ2-3, with D unresolved. In germline, CDR1 is MGHRA, CDR2 YSYEKL. CDR3 length equals 15 residues. The CDR3 spells CASGQAPASTDTQYF. The CDR3 DNA sequence: TGCGCCAGCGGCCAAGCCCCAGCTTCCACAGATACGCAGTATTTT.

On this clonotype: Just one base apart from a much larger clone, this may be a read error. The V call is TRBV29-1, the J call TRBJ2-7; D is unresolved. CDR3 length equals 11 residues. Trimming stripped 5 bases from V and 7 bases from J, with 12 bases between. Germline V gene lookup returns CDR1 SQVTM and CDR2 ANQGSEA. The CDR3 loop is CSVNYIGEQYF. The CDR3 nucleotides are TGCAGCGTTAACTACATTGGGGAGCAGTACTTC.

This sequence joins TRBV6-6 and TRBJ2-2, with D unresolved. CDR3 size: 13 residues. The germline gives CDR1 MNHNY, CDR2 SVGAGI (reference sequence). Trimming removed 6 bases from V and 5 bases from J, with 10 bases in between. This chain's CDR3 is CASRTLETGELFF. DNA for the CDR3: TGTGCCAGCAGGACCCTTGAGACCGGGGAGCTGTTTTTT.

This chain connects TRBV6-6 to TRBJ1-6; a possible D gene is TRBD1 (6 bases). V shed 4 bases and J shed 1 base, with 8 bases lying between them. This CDR3 spans 15 amino acids. CDR1 is MNHNY and CDR2 is SVGAGI in the germline V gene (reference sequence). The CDR3 spells CASSLGGSYNSPLHF. As DNA, the CDR3 is TGTGCCAGCAGTTTAGGGGGGTCCTATAATTCACCCCTCCACTTT.

The rearrangement links TRBV5-4 to TRBJ2-2; D may be TRBD2 (5 bases). Germline CDR1 reads SGHNT; CDR2 reads YYREEE (reference sequence). With 4 bases removed from V and 7 bases from J, the gap between germline ends came to 23 bases. This CDR3 spans 17 amino acids. CDR3 residues: CASSLLRARGGFGELFF. The CDR3 DNA reads TGTGCCAGCAGCCTACTAAGGGCACGAGGAGGCTTCGGGGAGCTGTTTTTT.

This clonotype was counted many times. CDR3 nucleotide sequence: TGTGCCAGCAGTGAACGGGTCTTAAACTATGGCTACACCTTC. Residues: CASSERVLNYGYTF. This sequence joins TRBV6-1 and TRBJ1-2; D is unclear. The CDR3 covers 14 residues. Trimming took 2 bases from V and 2 from J, leaving 9 bases between them. Germline-derived CDR1 and CDR2 are MNHNS and SASEGT.

In this sample, this clonotype turned up once. Just one base apart from a much larger clone, this may be a read error. The genes are TRBV29-1 and TRBJ2-1; TRBD1 might be the D (6 bases). Germline V gives CDR1 SQVTM, CDR2 ANQGSEA. Trimming removed 8 bases at V and 6 bases at J, with 14 bases between. The CDR3 covers 12 residues. CDR3 loop: CSLGPGANEQFF. CDR3 DNA sequence: TGCAGCCTTGGCCCAGGGGCCAATGAGCAGTTCTTC.

About this clonotype itself: A single base separates this from a much larger clone, so it may be a read error. This sequence joins TRBV4-1 and TRBJ2-5, with D hard to call. Germline V lookup: CDR1 MGHRA, CDR2 YSYEKL. The CDR3 is 15 amino acids. Trimming stripped 0 bases from V and 1 base from J, with 9 bases between. The CDR3 here is CASSQDLASQETQYF. CDR3 DNA sequence: TGCGCCAGCAGCCAAGATCTGGCATCCCAAGAGACCCAGTACTTC.

This clonotype was seen a handful of times. The genes are TRBV6-5 and TRBJ2-7; D may be TRBD1 (6 bases). Between the trimmed V and J ends, which lost 7 bases and 7 bases, there was a span of 17 bases. The CDR3 is 13 residues long. Looked up from germline, CDR1 is MNHEY and CDR2 is SVGAGI. CDR3 loop: CASNHRDLGEQYF. In nucleotides, the CDR3 is TGTGCCAGCAATCACAGGGATTTGGGAGAGCAGTACTTC.

This chain connects TRBV4-2 to TRBJ2-2; 12 bases line up with TRBD2. Per the germline V gene, CDR1 is LGHNA and CDR2 is YNFKEQ. The CDR3 runs to 17 residues. V lost 4 bases and J lost 5; bases outside the gene matches: 8. CDR3 DNA: TGTGCCAGCAGCCGCAGACTAGCGGGAGTCGAAACCGGGGAGCTGTTTTTT. It codes for CASSRRLAGVETGELFF.

This clonotype was observed a handful of times. This sequence may be a read error, since a much larger clone differs from it by one base. The CDR3 nucleotides read TGTGCCAGCAGCTCCCAGGAGGGACTAGCGGGAGGGGTGGAGCTGTTTTTT. This gives the protein CASSSQEGLAGGVELFF. The chain employs TRBV11-2 and TRBJ2-2, with TRBD2 identical over 16 bases. CDR1 SGHAT and CDR2 FQNNGV come from the germline V gene. V was pared by 4 bases and J by 10 bases, with 9 bases of the junction left unmatched. The CDR3 spans 17 residues.

V gene TRBV5-4 combines with J gene TRBJ2-5, with 7 bases aligning to TRBD2. V shed 2 bases and J 6 bases; nucleotides not matched to a gene: 13. CDR1 and CDR2 (germline): SGHNT, YYREEE (reference sequence). This CDR3 is 16 amino acids long. In nucleotides, the CDR3 is TGTGCCAGCAGCTTTGGGGGGACTACTAGAGGAAAGACCCAGTACTTC. Its translation: CASSFGGTTRGKTQYF.

A single count supports this clonotype. An end of the junction differs from the germline gene, which may be a read error. This chain joins TRBV6-2 or TRBV6-3 and TRBJ2-7; maybe TRBD2 (6 bases). CDR3 length equals 15 residues. Germline CDR1 MNHEY, CDR2 SVGEGT. The CDR3 protein is CASRTMRLVGLEQYF. CDR3 coding DNA: TGTGCAAGCAGAACGATGAGACTAGTGGGTCTCGAGCAGTATTTC.

The chain joins TRBV9 to TRBJ2-7; 12 nucleotides line up with TRBD1. This CDR3 has 14 residues. Trimming at V came to 3 bases and at J to 6 bases, leaving 4 bases not matched to a gene. Germline V gene sequence: CDR1 SGDLS, CDR2 YYNGEE. The CDR3 region is CASSAGTGGLEQYF. Here the CDR3 DNA reads TGTGCCAGCAGCGCAGGGACAGGGGGCCTCGAGCAGTACTTC.

The chain has TRBV29-1 and TRBJ2-7; D possibly corresponds to TRBD2 (6 bases). This CDR3 contains 13 residues. Germline V gene data show CDR1 as SQVTM and CDR2 as ANQGSEA. V was trimmed by 5 bases and J by 7 bases, leaving 18 bases between them. CDR3 in DNA: TGCAGCGTTATACGGGACTTTGGGGGGGAGCAGTACTTC. It specifies CSVIRDFGGEQYF.